One sample yielded the 22 T cell receptor beta chains listed below, sequenced in a study of blood T cell repertoires in COVID-19. This table comes from immunoSEQ multiplex PCR, and its TCRdb copy is limited to in-frame clones, with some not included. This repertoire shows 150,000 or so clones, 80% to 85% found once; its top ten account for approximately 8%. Material for sequencing was PBMCs or T cells enriched from blood (not recorded which). The receptors originated from a woman aged 50 to 60 who had recovered from COVID-19.

This clone was seen more than once but under ten times. This chain links TRBV28 with TRBJ1-1; 10 bases match TRBD1. Trimming cost V 3 bases and J 4 bases; bases outside gene matches: 2. This CDR3 comprises 14 residues. The germline CDR1 and CDR2 sequences are MDHEN and SYDVKM. CDR3 in amino acids: CASSFRTGGTEAFF. The DNA of the CDR3 is TGTGCCAGCAGTTTTCGGACAGGGGGCACTGAAGCTTTCTTT.

On this clone: The junction does not match germline at one end; this may be a read error. The V call is TRBV28, the J call TRBJ1-6, with a possible D match to TRBD1 (5 bases). In germline, CDR1 is MDHEN, CDR2 SYDVKM. This CDR3 has 15 amino acids. CDR3 protein: CASSLGRGYTSPLHF. CDR3 bases: TGTGCCAGCAGTTTAGGAAGGGGATATACTTCACCCCTCCACTTT.

V is TRBV19 and J is TRBJ2-7; D is ambiguous. V gave up 5 bases and J gave up 4 bases, with 12 bases separating them. CDR1 and CDR2 (germline): LNHDA, SQIVND (reference sequence). CDR3 length: 13 amino acids. Here the CDR3 reads CASSGLLQYEQYF. The CDR3 nucleotides are TGTGCCAGTAGTGGATTACTACAATACGAGCAGTACTTC.

This chain connects TRBV19 to TRBJ2-1, with D possibly being TRBD2 (5 bases). V was clipped by 1 base and J by 0 bases, with 7 bases between them. Germline V CDR1 and CDR2: LNHDA, SQIVND (reference sequence). The CDR3 totals 15 residues. The CDR3 nucleotides are TGTGCCAGTAGTATAGGCGGAGGCTCCTACAATGAGCAGTTCTTC. It encodes CASSIGGGSYNEQFF.

This clone showed up just once. The chain joins TRBV19 to TRBJ2-2, with TRBD1 matching 7 bases. Germline V lookup: CDR1 LNHDA, CDR2 SQIVND (reference sequence). The V and J ends lost 3 bases and 0 bases, in that order; junction bases with no gene match: 1. CDR3 length: 15 residues. CDR3 DNA sequence: TGTGCCAGTAGTATGACAGGGCCGAACACCGGGGAGCTGTTTTTT. Residues: CASSMTGPNTGELFF.

In its sample, this clone was seen once. The chain uses TRBV28 and TRBJ2-5, with 10 bases fitting TRBD1. Germline values: CDR1 MDHEN, CDR2 SYDVKM. The CDR3 runs 13 residues. V lost 4 bases to trimming and J lost 7 bases; unmatched junction nucleotides: 3. CDR3 loop: CASSWTGGGTQYF. In nucleotides, the CDR3 is TGTGCCAGCAGTTGGACAGGGGGAGGGACCCAGTACTTC.

The V gene is TRBV6-2 or TRBV6-3, the J gene TRBJ1-5; tentative D call: TRBD1 (6 bases). CDR1 is MNHEY, CDR2 SVGEGT, per germline. This CDR3 comprises 18 residues. V was clipped by 0 bases and J by 2 bases, with 17 bases between them. The CDR3, as DNA: TGTGCCAGCAGTTACTCTTCAGGGCCGAAGGGGGGCAATCAGCCCCAGCATTTT. This translates into CASSYSSGPKGGNQPQHF.

CDR3 in amino acids: CATYPGAGYEQFF. In nucleotides, the CDR3 is TGTGCCACCTATCCGGGAGCAGGTTACGAGCAGTTCTTC. The rearrangement links TRBV15 to TRBJ2-1; D possibly corresponds to TRBD2 (6 bases). Between the trimmed V and J ends, which lost 8 bases and 10 bases, there was a span of 18 bases. The V gene's germline CDR1 is LNHNV and CDR2 YYDKDF (reference sequence). This CDR3 comprises 13 residues. Drawing the rest from reference TRBV15 and TRBJ2-1, the complete variable domain is DAMVIQNPRYQVTQFGKPVTLSCSQTLNHNVMYWYQQKSSQAPKLLFHYYDKDFNNEADTPDNFQSRRPNTSFCFLDIRSPGLGDTAMYLCATYPGAGYEQFFGPGTRLTVL.

The genes are TRBV7-2 and TRBJ2-7; 8 bases map to TRBD1. CDR1 and CDR2 (germline): SGHTA, FQGNSA. The CDR3 length is 15 residues. The V and J ends lost 5 bases and 4 bases, in that order; junction bases with no gene match: 10. CDR3 nucleotides: TGTGCCAGCAGCCCGCGGGGACAGGAGATATACGAGCAGTACTTC. This encodes CASSPRGQEIYEQYF. The full variable domain, in which reference TRBV7-2 and TRBJ2-7 provide the parts outside the CDR3, is GAGVSQSPSNKVTEKGKDVELRCDPISGHTALYWYRQSLGQGLEFLIYFQGNSAPDKSGLPSDRFSAERTGGSVSTLTIQRTQQEDSAVYLCASSPRGQEIYEQYFGPGTRLTVT.

The chain combines TRBV10-3 with TRBJ2-3, with TRBD2 matching over 12 bases. After removal of 6 bases from V and 7 bases from J, the junction contained 8 bases not matched to a gene. Germline-derived CDR1 and CDR2 are ENHRY and SYGVKD. CDR3 length: 15 amino acids. The CDR3 DNA reads as TGTGCCATCAGCTCTAGCGGGGGGGCAGTGAATACGCAGTATTTT. It translates to CAISSSGGAVNTQYF.

This chain joins TRBV7-2 and TRBJ1-2, with D possibly matching TRBD1 (6 bases). V shed 2 bases and J shed 8 bases, with 9 bases lying between them. Germline V gene data show CDR1 as SGHTA and CDR2 as FQGNSA. This CDR3 is built from 12 residues. This CDR3 is CASSLRGGGYTF. DNA for the CDR3: TGTGCCAGCAGCTTAAGGGGGGGCGGCTACACCTTC.

The V and J genes are TRBV21-1 and TRBJ2-1; the D segment call TRBD1 is taken from the table without a DNA check. TRBV21-1 is termed a pseudogene. The CDR3 has 14 amino acids. The CDR3 DNA reads as TGTGCCAGCCTACTGGACAGGGAGGTAAATGAGCAGTTCTTC. The encoded protein is CASLLDREVNEQFF.

The chain uses TRBV7-9 and TRBJ1-1; 8 positions agree with TRBD1. Looked up from germline, CDR1 is SEHNR and CDR2 is FQNEAQ (reference sequence). The ends lost 5 bases at V and 1 base at J; junction bases unmatched: 6. The CDR3 has 15 residues. CDR3 sequence (DNA): TGTGCCAGCAGCCCTCGGGGACAGGAGAACACTGAAGCTTTCTTT. Its protein product is CASSPRGQENTEAFF.

V is TRBV6-6 and J is TRBJ2-7; 8 bases agree with TRBD1. Germline CDR1 is MNHNY and CDR2 is SVGAGI (reference sequence). CDR3 length: 15 amino acids. After removal of 5 bases from V and 3 bases from J, the junction contained 9 bases not matched to a gene. The CDR3 region has the DNA TGTGCCAGCAGTCGATCGGGGACAGGCGACTACGAGCAGTACTTC. Translated, it gives CASSRSGTGDYEQYF.

This clone was seen just once. V gene TRBV24-1 combines with J gene TRBJ2-2, with a tentative D call TRBD2 (6 bases). V was trimmed by 9 bases and J by 0 bases, leaving 13 bases between them. CDR1 is KGHDR, CDR2 SFDVKD, per germline. CDR3 size: 15 residues. DNA for the CDR3: TGTGCCACCCGGGGAGGACCTGCGAACACCGGGGAGCTGTTTTTT. This sequence encodes CATRGGPANTGELFF.

The table lists this clone with a few counts. The genes are TRBV7-6 and TRBJ1-1; D not resolved. Germline CDR1 is SGHVS and CDR2 is FNYEAQ. V lost 3 bases and J 1 base, leaving 3 bases between the germline ends. This CDR3 region has 12 residues. CDR3 in amino acids: CASSFGNTEAFF. Here the CDR3 DNA reads TGTGCCAGCAGCTTCGGGAACACTGAAGCTTTCTTT.

This clone has only a few counts. The chain's CDR3 is CASSQAVRDSQAFF. The CDR3 region has the DNA TGCGCCAGCAGCCAAGCAGTCCGGGACTCCCAAGCTTTCTTT. The chain recombines TRBV4-3 with TRBJ1-1, with D possibly being TRBD1 (5 bases). V was shortened by 1 base and J by 9 bases, with 15 bases between the two germline ends. This CDR3 has 14 residues. Per the germline V gene, CDR1 is LGHNA and CDR2 is YSLEER.

The chain combines TRBV15 with TRBJ2-7, with D perhaps TRBD1 (6 bases). The CDR3 totals 12 residues. V was cut by 0 bases and J by 9 bases, with 9 bases left in between. Germline assignment: CDR1 LNHNV and CDR2 YYDKDF (reference sequence). The CDR3 DNA sequence: TGTGCCACCAGCAGAGATCGAGGGGGGCAGTACTTC. Protein: CATSRDRGGQYF.

The V and J genes are TRBV7-2 and TRBJ1-2; a weak D match, TRBD1 (5 bases). Germline values: CDR1 SGHTA, CDR2 FQGNSA. Trimming cost V 4 bases and J 4 bases, with 13 bases left between them. The CDR3 runs 14 residues. The CDR3 region has the DNA TGTGCCAGCAGCTCCCGGACAATAAGCTATGGCTACACCTTC. Translating it yields CASSSRTISYGYTF.

The chain carries TRBV19 and TRBJ1-2, with D possibly TRBD1 on 5 matching bases. V lost 6 bases, J lost 4 bases, and 12 bases lay in between. Germline CDR1 is LNHDA and CDR2 is SQIVND (reference sequence). There are 13 residues in the CDR3. CDR3 sequence: CASRGLGTYGYTF. DNA of the CDR3: TGTGCCAGTAGGGGACTCGGTACCTATGGCTACACCTTC. Full variable domain (remainder filled in from reference TRBV19 and TRBJ1-2): DGGITQSPKYLFRKEGQNVTLSCEQNLNHDAMYWYRQDPGQGLRLIYYSQIVNDFQKGDIAEGYSVSREKKESFPLTVTSAQKNPTAFYLCASRGLGTYGYTFGSGTRLTVV.

The gene calls are TRBV7-3 and TRBJ2-2, with D unresolved. Trimming pared 1 base from V and 4 bases from J, leaving 7 bases between. CDR3 length equals 14 residues. Germline lookup yields CDR1 SGHTA and CDR2 FQGTGA. CDR3 amino acids: CASSLRYTTGELFF. The CDR3 DNA reads as TGTGCCAGCAGCTTAAGATACACCACCGGGGAGCTGTTTTTT. The full variable domain, with the rest looked up from reference TRBV7-3 and TRBJ2-2, is GAGVSQTPSNKVTEKGKYVELRCDPISGHTALYWYRQSLGQGPEFLIYFQGTGAADDSGLPNDRFFAVRPEGSVSTLKIQRTERGDSAVYLCASSLRYTTGELFFGEGSRLTVL.

The chain is built from TRBV10-3 and TRBJ1-1, with D possibly matching TRBD1 (6 bases). The germline CDR1 and CDR2 sequences are ENHRY and SYGVKD. Trimming removed 6 bases from V and 2 bases from J, with 10 bases in between. This CDR3 spans 13 amino acids. The CDR3 loop reads CAIRLQGNTEAFF. Written as DNA, the CDR3 is TGTGCCATCAGGCTACAGGGCAACACTGAAGCTTTCTTT.